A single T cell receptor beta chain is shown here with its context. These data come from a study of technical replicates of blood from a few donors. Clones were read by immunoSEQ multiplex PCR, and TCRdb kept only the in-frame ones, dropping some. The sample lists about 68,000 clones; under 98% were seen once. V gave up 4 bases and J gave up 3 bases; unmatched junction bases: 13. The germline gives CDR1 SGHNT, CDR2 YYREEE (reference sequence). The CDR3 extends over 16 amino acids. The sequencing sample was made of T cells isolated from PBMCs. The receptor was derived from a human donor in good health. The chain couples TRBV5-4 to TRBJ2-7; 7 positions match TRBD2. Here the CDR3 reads CASSRGGRELNYEQYF. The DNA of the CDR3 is TGTGCCAGCAGCCGAGGTGGGCGGGAGTTAAACTACGAGCAGTACTTC.